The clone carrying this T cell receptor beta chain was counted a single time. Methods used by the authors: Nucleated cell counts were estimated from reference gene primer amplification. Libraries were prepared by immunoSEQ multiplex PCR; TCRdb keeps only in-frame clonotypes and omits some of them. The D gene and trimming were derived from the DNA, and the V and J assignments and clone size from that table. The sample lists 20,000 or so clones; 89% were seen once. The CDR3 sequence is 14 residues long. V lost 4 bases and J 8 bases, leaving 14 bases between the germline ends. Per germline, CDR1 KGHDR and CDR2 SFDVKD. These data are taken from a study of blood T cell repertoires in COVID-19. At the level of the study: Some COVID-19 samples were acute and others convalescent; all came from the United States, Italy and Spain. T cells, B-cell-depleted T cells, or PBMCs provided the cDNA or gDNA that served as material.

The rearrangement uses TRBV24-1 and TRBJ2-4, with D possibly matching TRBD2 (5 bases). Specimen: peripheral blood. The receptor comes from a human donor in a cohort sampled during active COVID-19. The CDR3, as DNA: TGTGCCACCAGTGAAAGTGATAGGGAGCACATTCAGTACTTC. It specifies CATSESDREHIQYF.